The rows below give T cell receptor beta chains drawn from one sample of a study of somatic mutations in cytotoxic T cells in rheumatoid arthritis. The assay was immunoSEQ multiplex PCR, and TCRdb's table has in-frame clones only and misses some. The sample has 20,000 to 25,000 clones, 80% to 90% seen once. The sequenced material came from CD8+ T cells sorted from blood. The receptors come from an adult with rheumatoid arthritis. CDR3s include the opening cysteine and the closing phenylalanine or tryptophan. A D gene is named only where the DNA matches it firmly. The listing skips clone size in some rows; elsewhere it reads once, few, many or a size class.

V gene,J gene,CDR3 length,D gene,clone size,CDR3 DNA,CDR3 protein
TRBV6-1,TRBJ2-7,14,NA,large,TGTGCCAGCAGTGGTCGGGGGGCCAGCTACGAGCAGTACTTC,CASSGRGASYEQYF
TRBV6-5,TRBJ1-2,12,NA,NA,TGTGCCAGCAGTTTCTCCGCCGGTGGCTACACCTTC,CASSFSAGGYTF
TRBV19,TRBJ1-1,15,NA,NA,TGTGCCAGTAGTATAATGGGCGGATTAAACACTGAAGCTTTCTTT,CASSIMGGLNTEAFF
TRBV5-4,TRBJ2-7,16,TRBD1,NA,TGTGCCAGCAGCAAGCGGACAGGCCTCGCCCGCTACGAGCAGTACTTC,CASSKRTGLARYEQYF
TRBV27,TRBJ1-2,14,TRBD1,NA,TGTGCCAGCAGTGCCACAGGGGCGGGTTATGGCTACACCTTC,CASSATGAGYGYTF
TRBV14,TRBJ2-1,15,TRBD1,NA,TGTGCCAGCAGCTTGTGGGACAGGGGAAACAATGAGCAGTTCTTC,CASSLWDRGNNEQFF
TRBV4-3,TRBJ2-1,15,TRBD2,few,TGCGCCAGCAGCCAAGAGCCAGCGGGGCCAAATGAGCAGTTCTTC,CASSQEPAGPNEQFF
TRBV5-4,TRBJ1-2,18,TRBD1,NA,TGTGCCAGCAGCACGGAACCTGGTCTCGGGACAGACGACTATGGCTACACCTTC,CASSTEPGLGTDDYGYTF
TRBV2,TRBJ1-1,13,TRBD1,NA,TGTGCCAACGGGACAGGGGCCAACACTGAAGCTTTCTTT,CANGTGANTEAFF
TRBV6-5,TRBJ1-2,14,NA,NA,TGTGCCAGCAGTTACTCGCGGGGGGCTGGCGGCTACACCTTC,CASSYSRGAGGYTF
TRBV6-1,TRBJ2-6,15,NA,NA,TGTGCCAGCAGCCAGGGATTTAGTGGGGCCAACGTCCTGACTTTC,CASSQGFSGANVLTF
TRBV7-9,TRBJ2-1,17,TRBD1,NA,TGTGCCAGCAGCTTAGCGACGACAGGGGGCCCCTACAATGAGCAGTTCTTC,CASSLATTGGPYNEQFF
TRBV7-9,TRBJ2-3,15,NA,NA,TGTGCCAGCAGCCCAACAGGTATAAGCACAGATACGCAGTATTTT,CASSPTGISTDTQYF
TRBV28,TRBJ1-3,14,NA,NA,TGTGCCAGCAGTACCCTAGGCTCTGGAAACACCATATATTTT,CASSTLGSGNTIYF
TRBV29-1,TRBJ2-1,12,NA,NA,TGCAGCGCTTCGACAGGAGAGGGTGAGCAGTTCTTC,CSASTGEGEQFF
TRBV15,TRBJ1-5,12,TRBD1,few,TGTGCCAGCGGACAGGGTGGTCAGCCCCAGCATTTT,CASGQGGQPQHF